This is a list of T cell receptor beta chains from one sample in a study of blood T cell repertoires in COVID-19. TCRdb's table, derived via immunoSEQ multiplex PCR, lists solely in-frame clones and lacks some. The sample has about 150,000 clones, around nine tenths seen once. Sequencing input: peripheral blood. These receptors were taken from a human donor in a cohort sampled during active COVID-19. Each CDR3 is given with its conserved first and last residue. Each record gives: clone size, V gene, J gene, D gene, CDR3 DNA, CDR3 protein. D genes are given only for firm matches. For some rows the clone size is stated as once, few or many, or as a class when expanded; others skip it.

abundance: -; v_gene: TRBV7-9; j_gene: TRBJ2-3; d_gene: -; CDR3nt: TGTGCCAGCAGCTTAGATGCGAGGGCTACGCAGTATTTT; CDR3aa: CASSLDARATQYF
abundance: -; v_gene: TRBV28; j_gene: TRBJ1-6; d_gene: -; CDR3nt: TGTGCCAGCCGGGGGGTCTATAATTCACCCCTCCACTTT; CDR3aa: CASRGVYNSPLHF
abundance: few; v_gene: TRBV4-1; j_gene: TRBJ2-7; d_gene: -; CDR3nt: TGCGCCAGCAGCCCACAAGGGGAAGACGGCGAGCAGTACTTC; CDR3aa: CASSPQGEDGEQYF
abundance: -; v_gene: TRBV30; j_gene: TRBJ1-2; d_gene: TRBD1; CDR3nt: TGTGCCTGGAGTCCTGACAGGGCCGGCTATGGCTACACCTTC; CDR3aa: CAWSPDRAGYGYTF
abundance: -; v_gene: TRBV6-1; j_gene: TRBJ2-1; d_gene: -; CDR3nt: TGTGCCAGCAGTGAATTCGCGGGACTGCGGTCGGCGGATGAGCAGTTCTTC; CDR3aa: CASSEFAGLRSADEQFF
abundance: -; v_gene: TRBV5-1; j_gene: TRBJ2-3; d_gene: TRBD2; CDR3nt: TGCGCCAGCAGCTTGGCCGCGGTGGCGGGAGGAGTTAGCACAGATACGCAGTATTTT; CDR3aa: CASSLAAVAGGVSTDTQYF
abundance: -; v_gene: TRBV27; j_gene: TRBJ2-7; d_gene: TRBD1; CDR3nt: TGTGCCAGCAGCCAAGGCCGGGACAGGGTAGTAAAGAGGCAGCAGTACTTC; CDR3aa: CASSQGRDRVVKRQQYF
abundance: -; v_gene: TRBV7-8; j_gene: TRBJ1-4; d_gene: TRBD1; CDR3nt: TGTGCCAGCAGCGACAGGGGGCTAAGTGAAAAACTGTTTTTT; CDR3aa: CASSDRGLSEKLFF
abundance: -; v_gene: TRBV5-1; j_gene: TRBJ2-2; d_gene: TRBD1; CDR3nt: TGCGCCAGCAGCCTCCACGTACAGGGGTCCGGGGAGCTGTTTTTT; CDR3aa: CASSLHVQGSGELFF
abundance: -; v_gene: TRBV9; j_gene: TRBJ1-6; d_gene: -; CDR3nt: TGTGCCAGCAGCGGACAGGATTTCTATAATTCACCCCTCCACTTT; CDR3aa: CASSGQDFYNSPLHF
abundance: -; v_gene: TRBV27; j_gene: TRBJ1-1; d_gene: TRBD1; CDR3nt: TGTGCCAGCAGGGGACAGGGGGGGAGGAACACTGAAGCTTTCTTT; CDR3aa: CASRGQGGRNTEAFF
abundance: -; v_gene: TRBV11-1; j_gene: TRBJ1-1; d_gene: -; CDR3nt: TGTGCCAGCAGCTTAGGGACCAGTGGGCGGGACACTGAAGCTTTCTTT; CDR3aa: CASSLGTSGRDTEAFF
abundance: -; v_gene: TRBV4-1; j_gene: TRBJ2-1; d_gene: -; CDR3nt: TGCGCCAGCAGCCCTCTCGGGGGGCTCAGCGAGCAGTTCTTC; CDR3aa: CASSPLGGLSEQFF
abundance: once; v_gene: TRBV19; j_gene: TRBJ2-3; d_gene: -; CDR3nt: TGTGCCAGTAGTATAGCGGAGGCAGATACGCAGTATTTT; CDR3aa: CASSIAEADTQYF
abundance: -; v_gene: TRBV11-3; j_gene: TRBJ2-7; d_gene: -; CDR3nt: TGTGCCAGCAGCTCCAAAGAGGGAAACGAGCAGTACTTC; CDR3aa: CASSSKEGNEQYF
abundance: -; v_gene: TRBV18; j_gene: TRBJ2-1; d_gene: TRBD1; CDR3nt: TGTGCCAGCTCACCCGGACAGGGGTCGGGCGATGAGCAGTTCTTC; CDR3aa: CASSPGQGSGDEQFF
abundance: -; v_gene: TRBV15; j_gene: TRBJ2-4; d_gene: -; CDR3nt: TGTGCCACCAGCTCTGGGACAAGACTTCTAGCCAAAAACATTCAGTACTTC; CDR3aa: CATSSGTRLLAKNIQYF
abundance: -; v_gene: TRBV19; j_gene: TRBJ1-1; d_gene: -; CDR3nt: TGTGCCAGTAGTATGACAGAGAACACTGAAGCTTTCTTT; CDR3aa: CASSMTENTEAFF
abundance: once; v_gene: TRBV30; j_gene: TRBJ1-6; d_gene: -; CDR3nt: TGTGCCTGGAGCCCACAGGGCTTTGGTTCACCCCTCCACTTT; CDR3aa: CAWSPQGFGSPLHF
abundance: -; v_gene: TRBV3-1/TRBV3-2; j_gene: TRBJ2-3; d_gene: TRBD2; CDR3nt: TGTGCCAGCAGCCATAACCTAGCGGGGCTCGATAGCACAGATACGCAGTATTTT; CDR3aa: CASSHNLAGLDSTDTQYF
abundance: once; v_gene: TRBV5-8; j_gene: TRBJ2-7; d_gene: -; CDR3nt: TGTGCCAGCAGCTCTCGGTGGAGGGGAAGCTACAAGCAGTACTTC; CDR3aa: CASSSRWRGSYKQYF
abundance: once; v_gene: TRBV4-2; j_gene: TRBJ2-7; d_gene: TRBD1; CDR3nt: TGTGCCAGCAGCCAAGGGCCGGGACAGGGCCCCTACGAGCAGTACTTC; CDR3aa: CASSQGPGQGPYEQYF
abundance: -; v_gene: TRBV7-9; j_gene: TRBJ2-3; d_gene: -; CDR3nt: TGTGCCAGCAGCTCGCAGGGATTTAGCACAGATACGCAGTATTTT; CDR3aa: CASSSQGFSTDTQYF
abundance: -; v_gene: TRBV3-1/TRBV3-2; j_gene: TRBJ1-1; d_gene: TRBD1; CDR3nt: TGTGCCAGCAGCAGAGGACAGGGGCAATCTGAAGCTTTCTTT; CDR3aa: CASSRGQGQSEAFF